These 24 T cell receptor beta chains came from one sample sequenced in a study of monozygotic twins with inflammatory bowel disease. TCRdb re-called the 5' RACE reads and catalogs CDR3 proteins one per entry, DNA excluded. The data include about 440,000 distinct CDR3 sequences; the top ten clones carry more than 2%. Input material: blood. Receptors originate from a human donor with ulcerative colitis or Crohn's disease, or a healthy co-twin of an affected twin (not recorded which).

The chain combines TRBV30 with TRBJ1-4; TCRdb names TRBD1, which stays unverified in the absence of DNA. Germline V lookup: CDR1 GTSNPN, CDR2 SVGIG (reference sequence). The CDR3 covers 14 residues. The CDR3 here is CAWDRDVGNEKLFF.

J is TRBJ1-1 and V is TRBV5-1; the D call of TRBD1 rests on TCRdb alone, since no DNA is present to check it. Germline V gives CDR1 SGHRS, CDR2 YFSETQ. The CDR3 sequence is 15 residues long. CDR3 in amino acids: CASSFSLTANTEAFF.

The gene calls are TRBV12-3 or TRBV12-4 and TRBJ2-7; the D gene TCRdb calls, TRBD2, cannot be checked with no DNA. There are 15 residues in the CDR3. CDR3 loop: CASKRGPGSSYEQYF.

V and J are TRBV4-2 and TRBJ2-6; TCRdb picks TRBD1, but there is no DNA to check that call. Germline CDR1 LGHNA, CDR2 YNFKEQ. This CDR3 comprises 18 residues. The CDR3: CASSDTGTGVSGANVLTF.

This rearrangement joins TRBV12-3 or TRBV12-4 to TRBJ2-2; TCRdb selects TRBD1, and the lack of DNA leaves this call unchecked. The CDR3 has 16 amino acids. The CDR3: CASSAGGDANTGELFF.

The CDR3: CSARGAGGPLETQYF. The chain carries TRBV20-1 and TRBJ2-5; TCRdb picks TRBD2, but there is no DNA to check that call. The CDR3 has 15 amino acids. Germline values: CDR1 DFQATT, CDR2 SNEGSKA (reference sequence).

This chain connects TRBV20-1 to TRBJ2-7; as DNA is missing, the TRBD1 call by TCRdb cannot be tested. This CDR3 spans 13 amino acids. Looked up from germline, CDR1 is DFQATT and CDR2 is SNEGSKA (reference sequence). The CDR3 loop reads CSARGEGADEQYF.

This rearrangement joins TRBV3-1 to TRBJ1-6. The V gene's germline CDR1 is LGHDT and CDR2 YNNKEL (reference sequence). This CDR3 has 14 residues. This chain's CDR3 is CASSLRGENSPLHF.

CDR3 sequence reads: CSARPGLVFNEQFF. The chain recombines TRBV20-1 with TRBJ2-1; TCRdb's D call, TRBD2, is unchecked because there is no DNA. Germline V gene sequence: CDR1 DFQATT, CDR2 SNEGSKA (reference sequence). The length of the CDR3 is 14 residues.

The chain carries TRBV7-2 and TRBJ1-2. CDR1 and CDR2 from the germline V gene are SGHTA and FQGNSA. The CDR3 sequence is 14 residues long. The CDR3 protein is CASSLGGPQEGYTF.

The rearrangement uses TRBV29-1 and TRBJ2-7. This CDR3 region has 12 residues. Looked up from germline, CDR1 is SQVTM and CDR2 is ANQGSEA. The CDR3 is CSVETGSYEQYF.

The rearrangement joins TRBV9 to TRBJ2-5; the TCRdb D gene call, TRBD2, has no DNA to confirm it. Germline V gene data show CDR1 as SGDLS and CDR2 as YYNGEE. This CDR3 is 16 amino acids long. The CDR3 spells CASSAGVSGGQETQYF.

This chain connects TRBV7-9 to TRBJ2-2. The germline gives CDR1 SEHNR, CDR2 FQNEAQ (reference sequence). The CDR3 totals 16 residues. The CDR3 is CASSLAASSNTGELFF.

The genes are TRBV25-1 and TRBJ2-7; TCRdb returns TRBD1, unconfirmable since there is no DNA. Germline lookup yields CDR1 MGHDK and CDR2 SYGVNS. The CDR3 loop spans 17 amino acids. CDR3 sequence: CASSEGAPRGDSSEQYF.

This sequence joins TRBV4-1 and TRBJ2-5; no DNA is available, so the TRBD2 call from TCRdb remains unchecked. Germline values: CDR1 MGHRA, CDR2 YSYEKL. The CDR3 runs 17 residues. CDR3 amino acids: CASSQVTSGGGLETQYF.

The rearrangement joins TRBV5-1 to TRBJ2-3; TCRdb outputs TRBD2, but without DNA this stays unchecked. CDR3 length equals 13 residues. Germline V CDR1 and CDR2: SGHRS, YFSETQ. The CDR3 protein is CASSLEEASVQYF.

V is TRBV10-3 and J is TRBJ2-1. The CDR3 is 15 amino acids. CDR1 and CDR2 from the germline V gene are ENHRY and SYGVKD. The CDR3 region is CAISDGPRTNNEQFF.

V is TRBV7-9 and J is TRBJ1-4; there is no DNA to check the TCRdb D call of TRBD1. Per the germline V gene, CDR1 is SEHNR and CDR2 is FQNEAQ (reference sequence). This CDR3 spans 13 amino acids. The CDR3 here is CAGQGGLNEKLFF.

The genes are TRBV3-1 and TRBJ2-1; TCRdb lists TRBD2, though no DNA is available to test this call. Germline V lookup: CDR1 LGHDT, CDR2 YNNKEL (reference sequence). The CDR3 is made up of 17 amino acids. This CDR3 reads CASSRIKGLAAYNEQFF.

This chain connects TRBV5-1 to TRBJ2-3; TCRdb gives TRBD2 as the D gene, but with no DNA this cannot be confirmed. This CDR3 contains 18 residues. Germline V gene lookup returns CDR1 SGHRS and CDR2 YFSETQ. Here the CDR3 reads CASSVPGLAGGSTDTQYF.

The CDR3 is CASSQEAQGPNFPRYF. This chain uses TRBV4-2 with TRBJ2-5; as DNA is missing, the TRBD1 call by TCRdb cannot be tested. Germline lookup yields CDR1 LGHNA and CDR2 YNFKEQ. CDR3 length: 16 residues.

The chain uses TRBV6-1 and TRBJ1-6; the D gene TCRdb calls, TRBD1, cannot be checked with no DNA. Looked up from germline, CDR1 is MNHNS and CDR2 is SASEGT. The CDR3 has 16 amino acids. CDR3: CASRALFEGARSPLHF.

The chain couples TRBV20-1 to TRBJ2-1; there is no DNA to check the TCRdb D call of TRBD1. The CDR3 length is 14 residues. CDR1 DFQATT and CDR2 SNEGSKA come from the germline V gene (reference sequence). The CDR3 loop is CSATGTGTLGEQFF.

This chain uses TRBV29-1 with TRBJ2-5; as DNA is missing, the TRBD1 call by TCRdb cannot be tested. Germline values: CDR1 SQVTM, CDR2 ANQGSEA. CDR3 length equals 12 residues. The chain's CDR3 is CSIRQGAETQYF. The full variable domain, completed using reference TRBV29-1 and TRBJ2-5, is SAVISQKPSRDICQRGTSLTIQCQVDSQVTMMFWYRQQPGQSLTLIATANQGSEATYESGFVIDKFPISRPNLTFSTLTVSNMSPEDSSIYLCSIRQGAETQYFGPGTRLLVL.